Included here is one T cell receptor beta chain sequence, with context. What it binds is not known. This sample was taken from a study of CD8 T cells in ankylosing spondylitis. General study findings and limits: Within peripheral blood, clones linked to disease were CD8+ and relatively rare. A TCR beta motif made of several highly homologous variants seemed typical of ankylosing spondylitis blood. Matched ankylosing spondylitis synovial fluid reportedly contained a significantly enriched population of disease-linked clones.

This CDR3 spans 16 amino acids. V lost 5 bases, J lost 7 bases, and 11 bases stayed unmatched. Germline CDR1 is SGHVS and CDR2 is FNYEAQ. Libraries for TCR beta were made by quantitative 5'-RACE with molecular barcodes. TCRdb recomputed calls from the 5' RACE reads with MiXCR, one row per CDR3 protein. The sample holds 200,000 to 250,000 distinct CDR3 sequences, roughly 8% seen once. This TCR was sampled from a female donor with ankylosing spondylitis or in good health (not recorded which). The chain recombines TRBV7-6 with TRBJ2-1; 10 bases align to TRBD1. Sequencing input: blood, either unsorted or a sorted T cell fraction (not recorded which). CDR3 residues: CASSRDRGGRFNEQFF. In DNA form, the CDR3 reads TGTGCCAGCAGCCGGGACAGGGGAGGTCGTTTTAATGAGCAGTTCTTC.